This entry concerns a single T cell receptor beta chain. TCRdb keeps only in-frame clones here, not all; method: immunoSEQ multiplex PCR. The sample lists about 110,000 clones, 85% occurring once. CDR3 length: 16 amino acids. V was pared by 4 bases and J by 0 bases, with 4 bases of the junction left unmatched. Germline-derived CDR1 and CDR2 are SGHAT and FQNNGV. This sample was taken from a study of blood T cell repertoires in COVID-19. Study summary: PBMCs, B-cell-depleted T cells, or T cells were the source of the cDNA or gDNA that made up the material.

While infection was still active, Seattle patients were enrolled and then followed longitudinally. The source of this sequence is a woman aged 55-70 years with COVID-19, enrolled during active disease. The rearrangement links TRBV11-2 to TRBJ2-7; 12 nucleotides align to TRBD2. The sample was peripheral blood. As DNA, the CDR3 is TGTGCCAGCAGCTCCTGGACTAGCGGGGCCTCCTACGAGCAGTACTTC. Residues: CASSSWTSGASYEQYF.